This is a list of T cell receptor beta chains from one sample in a study of a mutant IDH1 vaccine in newly diagnosed glioma. Some clones are missing from TCRdb's copy, which holds only in-frame ones; the method was immunoSEQ multiplex PCR. The sample has about 70,000 clones; 80% to 90% are singletons. The sequences come from peripheral blood mononuclear cells (PBMCs), collected from a glioma patient treated with radiotherapy, temozolomide or both. These receptors were collected from a woman between 18 and 30 years old with glioma. Some clones in this sample may be carry-over from other donors' samples. CDR3s include the opening cysteine and the closing phenylalanine or tryptophan. D genes are given only for firm matches. Some rows mark clone size as missing; the rest say once, few, many or name a class of expanded clone.

v_gene	abundance	j_gene	d_gene	CDR3aa	CDR3nt
TRBV15	.	TRBJ1-2	TRBD1	CATSPLSGQVYGYTF	TGTGCCACCAGCCCCCTTTCGGGACAGGTCTATGGCTACACCTTC
TRBV14	once	TRBJ2-7	.	CASSQEGGNYEQYF	TGTGCCAGCAGCCAAGAAGGGGGTAACTACGAGCAGTACTTC
TRBV13	.	TRBJ2-3	TRBD2	CASSSQLWREGADTQYF	TGTGCCAGCAGCTCCCAACTATGGCGGGAGGGTGCAGATACGCAGTATTTT
TRBV5-1	.	TRBJ2-5	.	CASSLDRLGTQYF	TGCGCCAGCAGCTTAGATAGGCTGGGGACCCAGTACTTC
TRBV9	.	TRBJ2-5	TRBD2	CASSDPRTAGGGETQYF	TGTGCCAGCAGCGACCCCAGAACGGCGGGGGGAGGGGAGACCCAGTACTTC
TRBV9	.	TRBJ2-7	TRBD1	CASSAGTGGNSYEQYF	TGTGCCAGCAGCGCCGGGACAGGGGGCAACTCCTACGAGCAGTACTTC
TRBV5-6	.	TRBJ2-3	TRBD2	CASSLPVSGSVRTDTQYF	TGTGCCAGCAGCCTCCCGGTTAGCGGGAGTGTTCGGACAGATACGCAGTATTTT
TRBV6-1	once	TRBJ2-2	.	CASSPGRAYTGELFF	TGTGCCAGCTCCCCCGGCAGAGCCTACACCGGGGAGCTGTTTTTT
TRBV7-8	.	TRBJ2-7	TRBD1	CASRGQVYEQYF	TGTGCCAGCAGGGGACAGGTCTACGAGCAGTACTTC
TRBV20-1	.	TRBJ2-1	.	CSASLLNEQFF	TGCAGTGCTAGTTTATTGAATGAGCAGTTCTTC
TRBV21-1	once	TRBJ1-2	.	CASINSHRGPHGYTF	TGTGCCAGCATCAACTCTCACAGGGGCCCCCATGGCTACACCTTC
TRBV7-9	.	TRBJ1-4	TRBD1	CASSSGQLNEKLFF	TGTGCCAGCAGCTCGGGACAGCTTAATGAAAAACTGTTTTTT
TRBV10-2	.	TRBJ1-2	.	CASSEGGSATF	TGCGCCAGCAGTGAGGGAGGCAGTGCGACCTTC
TRBV29-1	.	TRBJ2-5	.	CSAFGNGAQYF	TGCAGCGCGTTTGGTAATGGCGCCCAGTACTTC
TRBV15	.	TRBJ2-1	.	CATSRAAETSSYNEQFF	TGTGCCACCAGCAGAGCGGCGGAAACGAGCTCCTACAATGAGCAGTTCTTC
TRBV6-5	.	TRBJ2-7	.	CASSYSSAQVYEQYF	TGTGCCAGCAGTTACTCGTCAGCCCAGGTTTACGAGCAGTACTTC
TRBV2	.	TRBJ1-2	.	CASSEARGNYGYTF	TGTGCCAGCAGTGAAGCTAGGGGTAACTATGGCTACACCTTC
TRBV30	.	TRBJ2-7	TRBD1	CAWSVRGRNEQYF	TGTGCCTGGAGTGTAAGGGGGCGGAACGAGCAGTACTTC
TRBV29-1	.	TRBJ1-5	.	CSVEIGPGQPQHF	TGCAGCGTTGAAATAGGGCCAGGTCAGCCCCAGCATTTT
TRBV27	.	TRBJ2-7	.	CASSLTYSSYEQYF	TGTGCCAGCAGTTTAACATATTCCTCCTACGAGCAGTACTTC